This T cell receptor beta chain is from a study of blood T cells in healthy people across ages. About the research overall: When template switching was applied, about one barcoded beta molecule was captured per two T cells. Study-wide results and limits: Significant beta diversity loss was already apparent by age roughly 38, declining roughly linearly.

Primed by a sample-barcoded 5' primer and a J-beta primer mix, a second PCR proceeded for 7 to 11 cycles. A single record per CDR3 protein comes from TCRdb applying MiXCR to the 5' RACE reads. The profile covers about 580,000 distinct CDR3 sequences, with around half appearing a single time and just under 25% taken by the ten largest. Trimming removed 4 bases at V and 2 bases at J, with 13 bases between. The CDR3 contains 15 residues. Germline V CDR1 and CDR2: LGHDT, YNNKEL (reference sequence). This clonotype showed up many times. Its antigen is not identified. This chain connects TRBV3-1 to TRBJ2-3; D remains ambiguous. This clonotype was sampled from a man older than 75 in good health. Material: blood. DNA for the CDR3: TGTGCCAGCAGCCCCCGACTCGCCCCCACAGATACGCAGTATTTT. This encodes CASSPRLAPTDTQYF.